This T cell receptor (beta chain) emerged from a study of cytomegalovirus exposure and HLA in healthy donors. Study information: There were about 85 million unique TCRs (from HLA-typed donors) in an early data release. Study observations and caveats: Per published accounts, TCR beta sequences correctly predicted the HLA-A and HLA-B alleles of most subjects. A classifier reportedly called cytomegalovirus status with high sensitivity and specificity. Presence/absence analyses took donor sequencing depth as roughly uniform.

Vbeta (60) and Jbeta (13) primers were used in the PCR. The table came from immunoSEQ multiplex PCR; TCRdb's copy has only in-frame clones and leaves some out. The sample has about 78,000 clones, approximately 70% seen once. Notes on this clone: The antigen is not known.

The CDR3 is made up of 17 amino acids. Germline V gene sequence: CDR1 LGHNA, CDR2 YNFKEQ. The V and J genes are TRBV4-2 and TRBJ2-5; D gene unclear. The J call is doubtful: the DNA matches TRBJ2-7 better. Sequenced: PBMCs. The receptor comes from a woman between 35 and 50 years old in good health and CMV-seropositive. CDR3 residues: CASSPPIYGDTPYEQYF. The CDR3 region has the DNA TGTGCCAGCAGCCCGCCCATATACGGTGACACCCCCTACGAGCAGTACTTC.